This T cell receptor beta chain came from a study of beta chain features in type 1 diabetes. Expressed TCRB transcripts got sequenced, as all isolated RNA was reverse transcribed. The table came from immunoSEQ multiplex PCR; TCRdb's copy has only in-frame clones and leaves some out. The sample has some 280,000 clones, 14% seen once. In regard to this clone: Its target is unknown.

Overall study findings and caveats: TCRB CDR3s from Type 1 diabetes patients were moderately but significantly shorter in all four CD4+ subsets.

What was sequenced was naive CD4+ T cells from blood. The TCR originated in a man aged 25-40 years with type 1 diabetes.

For the CDR3, the DNA is TGCGCCAGCAGCCCGCGGGGGACAGGGGGCTTCGAGCAGTACTTC. It encodes CASSPRGTGGFEQYF. The J gene is TRBJ2-7, the V gene TRBV5-1; 12 positions match TRBD1. With 4 bases clipped from V and 6 bases from J, the junction kept 8 bases outside the gene matches. The CDR3 consists of 15 residues. Germline-derived CDR1 and CDR2 are SGHRS and YFSETQ. Combining the CDR3 with reference TRBV5-1 and TRBJ2-7 gives the whole variable domain KAGVTQTPRYLIKTRGQQVTLSCSPISGHRSVSWYQQTPGQGLQFLFEYFSETQRNKGNFPGRFSGRQFSNSRSEMNVSTLELGDSALYLCASSPRGTGGFEQYFGPGTRLTVT.